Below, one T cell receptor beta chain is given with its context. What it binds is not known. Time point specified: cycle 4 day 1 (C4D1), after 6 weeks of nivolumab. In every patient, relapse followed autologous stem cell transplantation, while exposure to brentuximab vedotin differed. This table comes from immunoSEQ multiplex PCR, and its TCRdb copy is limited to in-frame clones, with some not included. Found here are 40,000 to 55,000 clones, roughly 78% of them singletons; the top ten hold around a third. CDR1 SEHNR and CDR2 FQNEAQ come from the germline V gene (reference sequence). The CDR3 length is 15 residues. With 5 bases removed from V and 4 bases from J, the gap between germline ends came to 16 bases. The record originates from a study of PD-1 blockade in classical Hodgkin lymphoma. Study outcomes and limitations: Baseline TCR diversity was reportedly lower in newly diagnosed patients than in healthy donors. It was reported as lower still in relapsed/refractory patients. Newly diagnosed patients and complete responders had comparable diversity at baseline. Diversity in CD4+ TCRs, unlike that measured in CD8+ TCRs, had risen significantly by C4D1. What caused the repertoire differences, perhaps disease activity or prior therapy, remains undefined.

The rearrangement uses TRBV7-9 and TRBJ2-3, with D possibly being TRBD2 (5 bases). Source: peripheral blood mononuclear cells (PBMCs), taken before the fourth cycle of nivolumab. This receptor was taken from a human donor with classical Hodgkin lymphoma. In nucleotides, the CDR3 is TGTGCCAGCAGCCCTTTGGCGGGTGGGGCAGATACGCAGTATTTT. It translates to CASSPLAGGADTQYF.